This T cell receptor (beta chain) comes out of a study of T cell responses to AZD1222 COVID-19 vaccine. In the study overall: Doses given second, at about 4 or about 12 weeks, were pooled.

Here immunoSEQ multiplex PCR was the method, and the copy in TCRdb shows in-frame clones only, minus some. This table has just under 95,000 clones, roughly 90% appearing once. For this clone: Its antigen is not known.

Broader study findings: Without day 14 samples, only post-peak T cell repertoires were studied. Spike-specific TCR breadth and depth grew following two AZD1222 doses. Only a handful of people who got AZD1222 tested seropositive at baseline.

The sample here was peripheral blood, taken on day 0 of AZD1222 vaccination. This TCR derives from an adult in good health.

In DNA, the CDR3 is TGTGCCAGCAGCGTAGGTGGTGCTGGGGAGACTGAAGCTTTCTTT. This encodes CASSVGGAGETEAFF. The chain carries TRBV9 and TRBJ1-1; D remains ambiguous. From germline, CDR1 is SGDLS and CDR2 YYNGEE. The CDR3 runs 15 residues. Trimming took 0 bases from V and 5 from J, leaving 14 bases between them.